This is a list of T cell receptor beta chains from one sample in a study of T-cell reconstitution after alpha-beta-depleted transplantation in children. TCRdb called the PCR reads again in MiXCR, with one record for every CDR3 protein. This table has 250,000 to 300,000 distinct CDR3 sequences, roughly 9.5% appearing once. Here the sequenced sample was PBMCs from the stem cell graft donor, taken from the stem cell graft. Receptors were obtained from a human donor who donated a stem cell graft to a child with SCID. The CDR3 runs from the conserved cysteine through the conserved F or W.

V gene	J gene	CDR3 protein
TRBV7-9	TRBJ2-5	CASSRGGTQETQYF
TRBV12-3/TRBV12-4	TRBJ2-7	CASSLSAGGDEQYF
TRBV5-5	TRBJ1-3	CASSYDPSSGNTIYF
TRBV29-1	TRBJ2-1	CSVEGGVGQGYNEQFF
TRBV19	TRBJ2-3	CASRPSGTDTQYF
TRBV20-1	TRBJ1-1	CSAILNPDRVGGEAFF
TRBV20-1	TRBJ2-3	CSARPLAVPDTQYF
TRBV2	TRBJ2-3	CASSTSGGSTQYF
TRBV2	TRBJ1-1	CASSEARTGLNTEAFF
TRBV18	TRBJ2-7	CASSPYGPAVSEQYF
TRBV5-1	TRBJ2-3	CASIQGSSTDTQYF
TRBV13	TRBJ2-5	CASSPGTSGGRQDF
TRBV7-8	TRBJ2-2	CASSPTGSAGELFF
TRBV6-1	TRBJ2-6	CASRTRGPSGANVLTF
TRBV20-1	TRBJ1-2	CSARGEGGDSGYTF
TRBV10-3	TRBJ1-2	CAISGDYGYTF
TRBV12-3/TRBV12-4	TRBJ1-6	CASSPTGTRSRPLHF
TRBV21-1	TRBJ2-7	CASSSEGTRSYEQYF
TRBV7-2	TRBJ2-3	CASSPLAGGRADTQYF
TRBV5-1	TRBJ2-1	CASSPRAARGPNLEQFF
TRBV27	TRBJ1-5	CASSPQGFNQPQHF
TRBV29-1	TRBJ2-4	CSVGGEPSGNIQYF
TRBV12-3/TRBV12-4	TRBJ1-2	CASRTGKGYTF
TRBV7-8	TRBJ2-1	CASSLGQPYNEQFF
TRBV6-1	TRBJ2-1	CASRIRDGLPGEQFF
TRBV14	TRBJ2-1	CASSQEPGGSYNEQFF
TRBV10-2	TRBJ2-7	CASSESGEDEQYF
TRBV18	TRBJ2-1	CASSRDRYNEQFF
TRBV7-8	TRBJ2-3	CASSQGTGVDTQYF
TRBV10-3	TRBJ1-1	CAIRAGGEGTEAFF
TRBV12-3/TRBV12-4	TRBJ2-2	CASTDLGDANTGELFF
TRBV11-2	TRBJ1-2	CASSPQVVLGYTF
TRBV7-9	TRBJ2-7	CASGGRGYEQYF
TRBV20-1	TRBJ2-5	CSAQKAGVETQYF
TRBV10-2	TRBJ2-1	CASRRAVAGGDEQFF
TRBV5-1	TRBJ1-1	CASSLAPTSNTEAFF
TRBV5-1	TRBJ2-1	CASSLLTGVNNEQFF